This T cell receptor beta chain came from a study of blood T cell repertoires in COVID-19. About the study: The United States, Italy and Spain provided the acute and convalescent COVID-19 samples.

Clones were sequenced by immunoSEQ multiplex PCR, and TCRdb holds only the in-frame ones, with some missing. The data show over 100,000 clones, roughly 84% seen once. Germline CDR1 KGHSH, CDR2 LQKENI. The CDR3 extends over 15 amino acids. The V and J ends lost 5 bases and 0 bases respectively, with 11 bases between them. The sequence came from a man aged 55 to 69 with acute or convalescent COVID-19. Sequenced input: peripheral blood. The rearrangement uses TRBV18 and TRBJ2-1; TRBD2 is a possible D gene (5 bases). DNA of the CDR3: TGTGCCAGCTCAACGGGGTTAAGCTCCTACAATGAGCAGTTCTTC. Translating it yields CASSTGLSSYNEQFF.